This T cell receptor beta chain was identified during a study of blood T cell repertoires in COVID-19. About the study: Acute-phase and convalescent COVID-19 samples originated in the United States, Italy and Spain. Nucleic acid was either cDNA or gDNA, and it came from T cells, B-cell-depleted T cells, or PBMCs.

The CDR3 is 13 residues long. Trimming took off 2 bases at V and 2 bases at J, with 6 bases between the two ends. Germline CDR1 and CDR2: MNHNS and SASEGT. Original processing notes: How many nucleated cells were present was estimated from reference gene primer amplification. This table comes from immunoSEQ multiplex PCR, and its TCRdb copy is limited to in-frame clones, with some not included. D and trimming were read from the DNA, whereas the V and J calls and clone size are those reported in that table. The table shows about 73,000 clones, with around 82% occurring only once. Sequencing was performed on peripheral blood. The sequence came from a human donor in a cohort sampled during active COVID-19. The chain has TRBV6-1 and TRBJ2-5, with D unresolved. The CDR3 spells CASSETVQETQYF. In nucleotides, the CDR3 is TGTGCCAGCAGTGAAACTGTACAAGAGACCCAGTACTTC.